This paragraph covers one T cell receptor (beta chain) sequence. Its antigen is still unknown. The sample originates from a study of identical twins. Study-level findings and limits: The models gave estimates that fell short of the out-of-frame TCR alpha sharing seen in monozygotic twins.

TCRdb re-called the 5' RACE reads through MiXCR, storing one row per CDR3 protein. The repertoire holds under 900,000 distinct CDR3 sequences, with 15% to 20% as singletons. V lost 0 bases, J lost 0 bases, and 9 bases lay in between. This CDR3 is built from 15 residues. Germline V lookup: CDR1 SGHRS, CDR2 YFSETQ. These same records also appear under a second study, on T cells expressing NK-cell markers. From that paper: The study found these clonotypes also leading the CD3+CD56-NKG2C+ fraction in a few donors.

The receptor was isolated from a young woman in good health. The sample taken for sequencing was PBMCs. The J gene is TRBJ1-2, the V gene TRBV5-1; D remains unclear. CDR3 coding DNA: TGCGCCAGCAGCTTGGCTGGCGAAGCTAACTATGGCTACACCTTC. It translates to CASSLAGEANYGYTF.